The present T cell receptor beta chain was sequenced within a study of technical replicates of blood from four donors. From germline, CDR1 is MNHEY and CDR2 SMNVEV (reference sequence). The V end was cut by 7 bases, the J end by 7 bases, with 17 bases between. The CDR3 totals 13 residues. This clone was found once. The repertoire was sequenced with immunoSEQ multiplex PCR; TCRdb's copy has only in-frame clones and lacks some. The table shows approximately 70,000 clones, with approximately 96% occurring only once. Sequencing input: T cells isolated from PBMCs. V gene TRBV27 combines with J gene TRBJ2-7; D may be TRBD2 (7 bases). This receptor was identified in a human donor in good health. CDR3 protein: CASTPGGPEEQYF. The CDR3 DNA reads TGTGCCAGCACGCCCGGGGGGCCCGAGGAGCAGTACTTC.